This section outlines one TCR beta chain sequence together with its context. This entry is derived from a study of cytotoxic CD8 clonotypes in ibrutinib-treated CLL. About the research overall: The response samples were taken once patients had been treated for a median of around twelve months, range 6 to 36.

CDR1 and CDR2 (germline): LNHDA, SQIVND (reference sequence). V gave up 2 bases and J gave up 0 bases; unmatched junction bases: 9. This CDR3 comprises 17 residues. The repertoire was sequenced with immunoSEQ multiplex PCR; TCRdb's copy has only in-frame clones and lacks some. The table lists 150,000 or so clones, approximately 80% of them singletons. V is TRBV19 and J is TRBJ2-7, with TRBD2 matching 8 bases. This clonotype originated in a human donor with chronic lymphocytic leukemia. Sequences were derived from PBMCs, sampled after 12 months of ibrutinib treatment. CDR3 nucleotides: TGTGCCAGTAGTATAAAGGCTCGCAGCGGGGGCTCCTACGAGCAGTACTTC. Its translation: CASSIKARSGGSYEQYF.